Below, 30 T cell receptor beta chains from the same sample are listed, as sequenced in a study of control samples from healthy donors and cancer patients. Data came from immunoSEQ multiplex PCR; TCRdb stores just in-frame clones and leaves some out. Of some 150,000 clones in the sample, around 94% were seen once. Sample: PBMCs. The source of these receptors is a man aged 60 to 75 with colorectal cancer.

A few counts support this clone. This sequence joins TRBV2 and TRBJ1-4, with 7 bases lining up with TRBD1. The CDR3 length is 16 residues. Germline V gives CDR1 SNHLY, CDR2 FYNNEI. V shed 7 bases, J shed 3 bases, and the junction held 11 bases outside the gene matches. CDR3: CASTPDRLGANEKLFF. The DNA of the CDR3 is TGTGCCAGCACCCCGGACAGGTTGGGGGCTAATGAAAAACTGTTTTTT.

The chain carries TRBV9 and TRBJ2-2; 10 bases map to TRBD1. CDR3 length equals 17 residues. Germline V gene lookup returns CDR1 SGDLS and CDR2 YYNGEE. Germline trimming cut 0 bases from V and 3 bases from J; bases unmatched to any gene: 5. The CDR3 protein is CASSVGWGQGYTGELFF. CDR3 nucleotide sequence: TGTGCCAGCAGCGTAGGCTGGGGACAGGGGTACACCGGGGAGCTGTTTTTT.

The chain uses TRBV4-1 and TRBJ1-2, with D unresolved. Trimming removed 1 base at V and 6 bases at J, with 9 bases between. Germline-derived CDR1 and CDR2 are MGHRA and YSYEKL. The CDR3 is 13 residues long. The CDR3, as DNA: TGCGCCAGCAGCCAAGGGGCCGGGGATGGCTACACCTTC. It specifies CASSQGAGDGYTF.

The CDR3 spells CASSRRTLEAFF. The DNA for the CDR3 is TGTGCCAGCAGCCGAAGAACCCTTGAAGCTTTCTTT. V gene TRBV12-3 or TRBV12-4 combines with J gene TRBJ1-1; D is unclear. This CDR3 has 12 amino acids. V was trimmed by 6 bases and J by 7 bases, leaving 12 bases between them.

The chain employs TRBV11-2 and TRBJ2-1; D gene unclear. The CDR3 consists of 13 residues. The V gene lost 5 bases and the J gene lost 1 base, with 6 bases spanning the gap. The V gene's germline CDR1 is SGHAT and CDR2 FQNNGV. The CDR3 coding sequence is TGTGCCAGCAGCGCCCAATCCTACAATGAGCAGTTCTTC. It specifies CASSAQSYNEQFF.

CDR3 bases: TGTGCCAGCAGGAATCCGGGACAGGAAAAACTGTTTTTT. It codes for CASRNPGQEKLFF. The V gene is TRBV7-9, the J gene TRBJ1-4, with TRBD1 matching 7 bases. With V trimmed by 6 bases and J by 8 bases, 6 bases remained unmatched. This CDR3 has 13 amino acids. From germline, CDR1 is SEHNR and CDR2 FQNEAQ (reference sequence). Combining the CDR3 with reference TRBV7-9 and TRBJ1-4 gives the whole variable domain DTGVSQNPRHKITKRGQNVTFRCDPISEHNRLYWYRQTLGQGPEFLTYFQNEAQLEKSRLLSDRFSAERPKGSFSTLEIQRTEQGDSAMYLCASRNPGQEKLFFGSGTQLSVL.

The CDR3 nucleotides are TGCGCCACCTCCTCAGGGGGAGACTATGGCTACACCTTC. It is translated as CATSSGGDYGYTF. V and J are TRBV5-1 and TRBJ1-2; TRBD1 matches at 7 bases. Germline CDR1 and CDR2: SGHRS and YFSETQ. The V gene end was trimmed by 9 bases and the J gene end by 3 bases; junction bases not matched to a gene: 8. The CDR3 spans 13 residues.

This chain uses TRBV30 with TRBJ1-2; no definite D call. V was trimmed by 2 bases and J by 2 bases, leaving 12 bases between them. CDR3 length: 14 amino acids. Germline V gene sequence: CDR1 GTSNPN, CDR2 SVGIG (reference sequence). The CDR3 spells CAWSTREDNYGYTF. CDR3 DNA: TGTGCCTGGAGTACCCGGGAAGACAACTATGGCTACACCTTC.

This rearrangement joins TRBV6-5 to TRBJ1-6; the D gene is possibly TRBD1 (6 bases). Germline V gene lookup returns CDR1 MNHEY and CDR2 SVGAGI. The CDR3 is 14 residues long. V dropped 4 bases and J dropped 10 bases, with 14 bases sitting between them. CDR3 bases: TGTGCCAGCAGTTTTTTGGGGGCGGGGTCACCCCTCCACTTT. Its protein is CASSFLGAGSPLHF.

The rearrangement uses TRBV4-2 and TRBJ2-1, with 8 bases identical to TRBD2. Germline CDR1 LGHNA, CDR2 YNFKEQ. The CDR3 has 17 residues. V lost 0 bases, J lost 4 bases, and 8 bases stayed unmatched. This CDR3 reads CASSQDQAGAGYNEQFF. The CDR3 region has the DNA TGTGCCAGCAGCCAAGATCAAGCGGGGGCCGGTTACAATGAGCAGTTCTTC.

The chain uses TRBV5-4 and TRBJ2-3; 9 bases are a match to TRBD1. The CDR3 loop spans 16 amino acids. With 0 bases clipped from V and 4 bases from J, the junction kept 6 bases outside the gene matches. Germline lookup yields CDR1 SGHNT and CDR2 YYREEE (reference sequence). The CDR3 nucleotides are TGTGCCAGCAGCTTGGCGGGACAGGGAGAGGCAGATACGCAGTATTTT. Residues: CASSLAGQGEADTQYF.

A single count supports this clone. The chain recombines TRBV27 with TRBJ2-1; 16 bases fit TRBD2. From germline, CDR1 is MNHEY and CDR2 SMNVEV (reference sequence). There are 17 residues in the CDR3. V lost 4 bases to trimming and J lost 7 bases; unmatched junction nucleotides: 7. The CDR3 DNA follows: TGTGCCAGCAGTTCGGGACTAGCGGGGGGGGCTGGAAATGAGCAGTTCTTC. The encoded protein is CASSSGLAGGAGNEQFF.

CDR3 loop: CASSFLAGGPDTQYF. CDR3 bases: TGTGCCAGCAGCTTCTTAGCGGGGGGGCCAGATACGCAGTATTTT. The chain couples TRBV7-9 to TRBJ2-3, with TRBD2 matching 11 bases. Germline CDR1 is SEHNR and CDR2 is FQNEAQ (reference sequence). The CDR3 is 15 residues long. J gave up 4 bases and V 3 bases, and 3 bases lay outside the gene matches.

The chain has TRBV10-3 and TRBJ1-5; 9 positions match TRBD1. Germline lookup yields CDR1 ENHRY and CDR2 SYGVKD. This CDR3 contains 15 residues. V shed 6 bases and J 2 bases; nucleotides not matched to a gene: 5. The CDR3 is CAIRAGQGGNQPQHF. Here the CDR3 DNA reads TGTGCCATCAGAGCGGGACAGGGTGGCAATCAGCCCCAGCATTTT.

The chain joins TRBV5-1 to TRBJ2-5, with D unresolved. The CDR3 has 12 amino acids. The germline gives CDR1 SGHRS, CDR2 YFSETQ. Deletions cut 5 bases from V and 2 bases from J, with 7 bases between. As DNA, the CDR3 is TGCGCCAGCAGAGAGAAACAAGAGACCCAGTACTTC. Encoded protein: CASREKQETQYF. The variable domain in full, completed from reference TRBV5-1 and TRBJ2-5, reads KAGVTQTPRYLIKTRGQQVTLSCSPISGHRSVSWYQQTPGQGLQFLFEYFSETQRNKGNFPGRFSGRQFSNSRSEMNVSTLELGDSALYLCASREKQETQYFGPGTRLLVL.

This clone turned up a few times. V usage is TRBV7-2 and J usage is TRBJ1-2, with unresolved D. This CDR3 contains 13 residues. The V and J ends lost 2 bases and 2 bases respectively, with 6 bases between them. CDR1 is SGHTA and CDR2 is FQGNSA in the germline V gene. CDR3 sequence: CASSLTRNYGYTF. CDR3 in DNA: TGTGCCAGCAGCTTAACCAGGAACTATGGCTACACCTTC.

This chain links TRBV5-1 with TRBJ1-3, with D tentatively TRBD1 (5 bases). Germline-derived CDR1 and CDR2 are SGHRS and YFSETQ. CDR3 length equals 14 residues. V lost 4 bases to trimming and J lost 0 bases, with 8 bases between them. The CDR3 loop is CASSPDNSGNTIYF. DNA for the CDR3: TGCGCCAGCAGCCCGGACAACTCTGGAAACACCATATATTTT. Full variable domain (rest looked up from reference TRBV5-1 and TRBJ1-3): KAGVTQTPRYLIKTRGQQVTLSCSPISGHRSVSWYQQTPGQGLQFLFEYFSETQRNKGNFPGRFSGRQFSNSRSEMNVSTLELGDSALYLCASSPDNSGNTIYFGEGSWLTVV.

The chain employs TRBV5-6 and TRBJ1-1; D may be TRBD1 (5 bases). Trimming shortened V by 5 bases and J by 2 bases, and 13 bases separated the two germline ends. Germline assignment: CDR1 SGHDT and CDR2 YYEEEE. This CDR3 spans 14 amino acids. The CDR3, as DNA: TGTGCCAGCAGTTACCCTACAGGTAACACTGAAGCTTTCTTT. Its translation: CASSYPTGNTEAFF.

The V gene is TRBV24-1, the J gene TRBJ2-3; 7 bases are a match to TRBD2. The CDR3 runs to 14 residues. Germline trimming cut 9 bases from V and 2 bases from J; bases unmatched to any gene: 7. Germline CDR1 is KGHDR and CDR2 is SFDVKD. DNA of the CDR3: TGTGCCACCGGCAGCGGGGAATTCACAGATACGCAGTATTTT. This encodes CATGSGEFTDTQYF.

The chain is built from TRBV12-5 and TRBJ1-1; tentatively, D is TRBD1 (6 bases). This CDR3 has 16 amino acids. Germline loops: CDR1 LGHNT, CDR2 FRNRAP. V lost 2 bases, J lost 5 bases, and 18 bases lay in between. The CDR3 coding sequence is TGTGCTAGTGGTTTGAGTCTTGGGGTACAGGGAACTGAAGCTTTCTTT. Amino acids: CASGLSLGVQGTEAFF. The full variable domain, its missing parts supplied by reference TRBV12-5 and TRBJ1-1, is DARVTQTPRHKVTEMGQEVTMRCQPILGHNTVFWYRQTMMQGLELLAYFRNRAPLDDSGMPKDRFSAEMPDATLATLKIQPSEPRDSAVYFCASGLSLGVQGTEAFFGQGTRLTVV.

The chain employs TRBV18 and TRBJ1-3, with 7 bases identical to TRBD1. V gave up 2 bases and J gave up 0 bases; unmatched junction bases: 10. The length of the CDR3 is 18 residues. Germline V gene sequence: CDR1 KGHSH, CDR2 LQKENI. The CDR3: CASSPIYQDRNSGNTIYF. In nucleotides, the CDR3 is TGTGCCAGCTCACCAATCTATCAGGACAGGAACTCTGGAAACACCATATATTTT.

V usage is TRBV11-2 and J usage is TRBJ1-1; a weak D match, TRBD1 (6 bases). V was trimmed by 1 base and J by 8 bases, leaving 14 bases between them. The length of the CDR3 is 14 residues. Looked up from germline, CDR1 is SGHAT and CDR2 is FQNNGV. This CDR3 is CASSLVGGRVEAFF. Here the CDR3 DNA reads TGTGCCAGCAGCTTAGTGGGGGGCAGGGTCGAAGCTTTCTTT.

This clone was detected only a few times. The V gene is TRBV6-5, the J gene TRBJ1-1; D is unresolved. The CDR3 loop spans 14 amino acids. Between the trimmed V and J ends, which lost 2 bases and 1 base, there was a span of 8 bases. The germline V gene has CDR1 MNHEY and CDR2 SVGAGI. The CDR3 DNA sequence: TGTGCCAGCAGTTACCTTAGGGAGAACACTGAAGCTTTCTTT. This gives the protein CASSYLRENTEAFF.

CDR3 nucleotide sequence: TGCGCCAGCAGCCAAGATCCTCTCCGGACAGGGAGCTCCTACAATGAGCAGTTCTTC. Amino acids: CASSQDPLRTGSSYNEQFF. This chain links TRBV4-3 with TRBJ2-1; 8 nucleotides line up with TRBD1. CDR1 is LGHNA and CDR2 is YSLEER in the germline V gene. The CDR3 spans 19 residues. J was trimmed by 0 bases and V by 0 bases; bases with no gene match: 10.

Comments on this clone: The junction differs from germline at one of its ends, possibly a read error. The CDR3 here is CASREGTYNEQFF. DNA of the CDR3: TGTGCCAGCAGAGAAGGGACTTACAATGAGCAGTTCTTC. The V and J genes are TRBV2 and TRBJ2-1; TRBD2 is a possible D gene (6 bases). This CDR3 has 13 residues. From germline, CDR1 is SNHLY and CDR2 FYNNEI.

CDR3 region: CASSAGGYSGANVLTF. CDR3 coding DNA: TGTGCCAGCAGTGCAGGGGGTTACTCTGGGGCCAACGTCCTGACTTTC. The chain combines TRBV6-1 with TRBJ2-6, with TRBD1 matching over 7 bases. This CDR3 has 16 amino acids. The V and J ends lost 4 bases and 0 bases, in that order; junction bases with no gene match: 3. CDR1 and CDR2 from the germline V gene are MNHNS and SASEGT.

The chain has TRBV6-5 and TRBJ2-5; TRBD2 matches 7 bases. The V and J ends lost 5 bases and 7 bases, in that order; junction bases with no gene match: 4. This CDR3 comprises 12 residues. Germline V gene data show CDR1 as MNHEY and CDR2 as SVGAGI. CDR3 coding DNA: TGTGCCAGCAGTCGGGGGGAAGGGACCCAGTACTTC. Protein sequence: CASSRGEGTQYF.

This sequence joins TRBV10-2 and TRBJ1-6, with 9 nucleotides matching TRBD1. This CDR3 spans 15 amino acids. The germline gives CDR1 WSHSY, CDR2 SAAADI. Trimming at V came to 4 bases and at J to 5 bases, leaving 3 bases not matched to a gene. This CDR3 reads CASSGQGVDNSPLHF. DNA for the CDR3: TGCGCCAGCAGTGGACAGGGGGTTGATAATTCACCCCTCCACTTT.

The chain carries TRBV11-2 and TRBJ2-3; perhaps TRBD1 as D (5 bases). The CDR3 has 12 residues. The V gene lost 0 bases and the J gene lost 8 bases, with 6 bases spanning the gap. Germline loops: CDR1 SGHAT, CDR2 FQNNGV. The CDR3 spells CASSLERGTQYF. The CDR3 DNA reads TGTGCCAGCAGCTTAGAAAGGGGTACGCAGTATTTT.

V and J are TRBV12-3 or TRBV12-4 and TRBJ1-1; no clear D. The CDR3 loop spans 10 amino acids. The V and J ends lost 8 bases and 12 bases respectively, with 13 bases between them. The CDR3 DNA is TGTGCCAGCGGTATTCTTGGAACTTTCTTT. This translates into CASGILGTFF.